A selection of T cell receptor beta chains follows, all from one sample in a study of blood T cell repertoires in COVID-19. Clones were sequenced by immunoSEQ multiplex PCR, and TCRdb holds only the in-frame ones, with some missing. The repertoire holds roughly 250,000 clones, with 70% to 85% as singletons. Material for sequencing was peripheral blood. These receptors were collected from a woman of 80 years or more with acute or convalescent COVID-19. Both conserved end residues are part of each CDR3. The order of the fields is clone size, CDR3 length, D gene, V gene, J gene, CDR3 protein, CDR3 DNA. The D gene is left open where the match is weak. The size field is filled for only some rows; it gives once, few, many or a size class.

.	16	TRBD1	TRBV18	TRBJ1-6	CASSPPGQGRNSPLHF	TGTGCCAGCTCACCCCCCGGACAGGGGCGTAATTCACCCCTCCACTTT
.	15	.	TRBV10-3	TRBJ2-3	CAISAGTQRTDTQYF	TGTGCCATCAGCGCAGGGACACAACGCACAGATACGCAGTATTTT
.	16	TRBD2	TRBV4-1	TRBJ2-3	CASSRGRGASTDTQYF	TGCGCCAGCAGCCGGGGGCGGGGGGCCTCCACAGATACGCAGTATTTT
.	16	.	TRBV5-6	TRBJ1-5	CASSLGQGSGNQPQHF	TGTGCCAGCAGCTTGGGGCAGGGCTCGGGCAATCAGCCCCAGCATTTT
.	14	.	TRBV7-3	TRBJ1-2	CASSFDSNLYGYTF	TGTGCCAGCAGCTTTGACAGTAACCTCTATGGCTACACCTTC
once	18	.	TRBV11-3	TRBJ1-6	CASSLDGWGPAYNSPLHF	TGTGCCAGCAGCTTGGATGGGTGGGGCCCGGCCTATAATTCACCCCTCCACTTT
.	16	.	TRBV20-1	TRBJ1-6	CSASRQDTSYNSPLHF	TGCAGTGCTAGTCGACAGGATACCTCCTATAATTCACCCCTCCACTTT
once	13	.	TRBV6-5	TRBJ2-7	CASFGRASYEQYF	TGTGCCAGCTTCGGCAGGGCGTCCTACGAGCAGTACTTC
.	16	.	TRBV7-8	TRBJ1-3	CASSLRAGRYGNTIYF	TGTGCCAGCAGCTTGAGGGCAGGGAGGTACGGAAACACCATATATTTT
.	14	TRBD2	TRBV27	TRBJ2-2	CASRSGTPTGELFF	TGTGCCAGCAGAAGCGGGACTCCCACCGGGGAGCTGTTTTTT
once	17	.	TRBV1	TRBJ1-2	CTSSQDFDRVNIDGYTF	TGCACCAGCAGCCAAGACTTCGACAGGGTGAACATTGATGGCTACACCTTC
.	14	TRBD1	TRBV6-5	TRBJ1-1	CASSGRGVNTEAFF	TGTGCCAGCTCCGGCAGGGGGGTGAACACTGAAGCTTTCTTT
.	16	TRBD2	TRBV3-1/TRBV3-2	TRBJ2-5	CASSPLVAGVPRTQYF	TGTGCCAGCAGCCCCCTAGTAGCGGGGGTCCCCAGGACCCAGTACTTC
.	13	.	TRBV5-1	TRBJ1-1	CASSWSPNTEAFF	TGCGCCAGCAGCTGGAGCCCCAACACTGAAGCTTTCTTT
once	15	.	TRBV5-5	TRBJ2-2	CASFSTGFSTGELFF	TGTGCCAGCTTTAGCACAGGGTTTAGCACCGGGGAGCTGTTTTTT
.	14	TRBD1	TRBV6-5	TRBJ2-7	CASSYKDREYEQYF	TGTGCCAGCAGTTACAAGGACAGGGAATACGAGCAGTACTTC
few	13	TRBD1	TRBV5-1	TRBJ1-1	CASSVTGITEAFF	TGCGCCAGCAGCGTGACAGGGATCACTGAAGCTTTCTTT
.	17	TRBD1	TRBV18	TRBJ2-7	CASSPRTEDRGRHEQYF	TGTGCCAGCTCACCACGGACCGAGGACAGGGGGCGGCACGAGCAGTACTTC
.	12	TRBD1	TRBV29-1	TRBJ1-2	CSVAGTENGYTF	TGCAGCGTGGCCGGGACAGAGAATGGCTACACCTTC
.	18	TRBD1	TRBV2	TRBJ1-3	CASSLGQGPPSSGNTIYF	TGTGCCAGCAGTCTTGGACAGGGGCCCCCGTCATCTGGAAACACCATATATTTT
.	13	.	TRBV30	TRBJ2-7	CAWSALKSYEQYF	TGTGCCTGGAGTGCCCTAAAGTCCTACGAGCAGTACTTC
.	14	.	TRBV25-1	TRBJ1-1	CASRTRALNTEAFF	TGTGCCAGCAGAACCAGGGCATTGAACACTGAAGCTTTCTTT
.	16	TRBD1	TRBV4-1	TRBJ2-3	CASSQESQGAAVTQYF	TGCGCCAGCAGCCAAGAGTCACAGGGGGCAGCAGTTACGCAGTATTTT
.	15	.	TRBV5-5	TRBJ1-3	CASSETEYSGNTIYF	TGTGCCAGCAGCGAAACAGAATACTCTGGAAACACCATATATTTT
.	15	.	TRBV13	TRBJ1-1	CASSSRWEANTEAFF	TGTGCCAGCAGCTCCCGTTGGGAGGCGAACACTGAAGCTTTCTTT
.	14	.	TRBV7-8	TRBJ1-5	CASRETGSNQPQHF	TGTGCCAGCAGGGAAACAGGGTCCAATCAGCCCCAGCATTTT